This T cell receptor beta chain stems from a study of CD8 T cells in ankylosing spondylitis. General observations from the study: Disease-associated clones were CD8+ and fairly uncommon in peripheral blood. There were earlier reports of some motif variants in reactive arthritis synovial fluid and blood. Seemingly characteristic of ankylosing spondylitis blood was a TCR beta motif consisting of several highly homologous variants.

This clonotype has only one observation. The antigen is unknown. The length of the CDR3 is 15 residues. Germline CDR1 SGHAT, CDR2 FQNNGV. Trimming cost V 1 base and J 5 bases, with 11 bases left between them. Generation of TCR beta libraries employed quantitative 5'-RACE incorporating molecular barcodes. TCRdb re-derived calls from the 5' RACE reads in MiXCR, one entry per CDR3 protein. The top ten clones hold 0.51% of a sample with 800,000 to 900,000 distinct CDR3 sequences, approximately 12% of them seen once. The sample consisted of blood, either unsorted or a sorted T cell fraction (not recorded which). V and J are TRBV11-2 and TRBJ2-2; possible D gene TRBD1, 6 bases. This TCR came from a male donor with ankylosing spondylitis. DNA for the CDR3: TGTGCCAGCAGCTTAGTAAGGGGGAAAACCGGGGAGCTGTTTTTT. As protein: CASSLVRGKTGELFF.